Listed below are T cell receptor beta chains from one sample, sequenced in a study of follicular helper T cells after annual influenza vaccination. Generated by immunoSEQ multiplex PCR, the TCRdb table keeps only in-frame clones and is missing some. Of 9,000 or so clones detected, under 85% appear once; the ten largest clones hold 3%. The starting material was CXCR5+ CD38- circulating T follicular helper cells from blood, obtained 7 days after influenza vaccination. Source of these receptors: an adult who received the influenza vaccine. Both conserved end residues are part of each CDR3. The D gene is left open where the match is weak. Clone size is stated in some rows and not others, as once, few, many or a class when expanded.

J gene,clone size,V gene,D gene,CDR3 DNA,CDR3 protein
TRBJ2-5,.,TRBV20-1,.,TGCAGTGCTAGAGAGTCCCAGTACTTC,CSARESQYF
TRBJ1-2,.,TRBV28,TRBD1,TGTGCCAGCAGAAGACAGGGGGCGCTGGGCGGCTACACCTTC,CASRRQGALGGYTF
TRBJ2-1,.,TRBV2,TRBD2,TGTGCCAGCAGACTAGCGCAGACCTACAATGAGCAGTTCTTC,CASRLAQTYNEQFF
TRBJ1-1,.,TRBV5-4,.,TGTGCCAGCAGCTTGAATCCGAACACTGAAGCTTTCTTT,CASSLNPNTEAFF
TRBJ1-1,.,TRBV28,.,TGTGCCAGCAGTTTCATCAAGGGTCCGGAAAAAGCTTTCTTT,CASSFIKGPEKAFF
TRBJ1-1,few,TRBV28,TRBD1,TGTGCCAGCAGTTTGGTTGATGGACAGGGGAACACTGAAGCTTTCTTT,CASSLVDGQGNTEAFF
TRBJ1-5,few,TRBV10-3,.,TGTGCCATCTCTTGGTCCAGCAATCAGCCCCAGCATTTT,CAISWSSNQPQHF
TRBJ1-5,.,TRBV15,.,TGTGCCACCAGCAGAGACTACTATGGACAGCTTAGCAATCAGCCCCAGCATTTT,CATSRDYYGQLSNQPQHF
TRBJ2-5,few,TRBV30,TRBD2,TGTGCCGGCGGGGGCGGGGGGAGAGAGACCCAGTACTTC,CAGGGGGRETQYF
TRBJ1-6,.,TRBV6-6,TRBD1,TGTGCCAGCAGGGGACAGGGAAGTAATTCACCCCTCCACTTT,CASRGQGSNSPLHF
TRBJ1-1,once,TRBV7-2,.,TGTGCCAGCAGCAAGAAACAGAACACTGAAGCTTTCTTT,CASSKKQNTEAFF
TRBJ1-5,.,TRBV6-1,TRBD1,TGTGCCAGCAGTGAAGGGGGGACAGGACTTCATAGCAATCAGCCCCAGCATTTT,CASSEGGTGLHSNQPQHF
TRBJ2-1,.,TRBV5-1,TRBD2,TGCGCCAGCAGCTCCGGACTAGCGGGGGCGCGGGATGAGCAGTTCTTC,CASSSGLAGARDEQFF
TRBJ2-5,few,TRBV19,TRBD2,TGTGCCAGTAGTATGTCTAGCGGGAGGATGGAAGAGACCCAGTACTTC,CASSMSSGRMEETQYF
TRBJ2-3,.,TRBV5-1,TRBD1,TGCGCCAGCAGCTCCGACAGGGGGCGGACAGATACGCAGTATTTT,CASSSDRGRTDTQYF
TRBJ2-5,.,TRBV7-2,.,TGTGCCAGCAGCCCCAGTGGGGAGACCCAGTACTTC,CASSPSGETQYF
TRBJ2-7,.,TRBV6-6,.,TGTGCCAGCAACCGAGTTCAGGGCCACGAGCAGTACTTC,CASNRVQGHEQYF
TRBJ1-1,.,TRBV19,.,TGTGCCAGTAGCCAAAACACTGAAGCTTTCTTT,CASSQNTEAFF
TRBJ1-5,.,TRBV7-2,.,TGTGCCAGCAGCCCCCGAGGGGGGCAGGGCCGACAGCCCCAGCATTTT,CASSPRGGQGRQPQHF
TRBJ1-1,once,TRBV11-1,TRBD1,TGTGCCAGCAGCTTAGCAGGGGGCCTGAAGTCTGAAGCTTTCTTT,CASSLAGGLKSEAFF
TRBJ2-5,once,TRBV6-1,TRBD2,TGTGCCAGCAGTGAAGGACTAGCGGGGGCGAATACGTGGGCCTGGGAGACCCAGTACTTC,CASSEGLAGANTWAWETQYF
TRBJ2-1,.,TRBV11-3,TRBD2,TGTGCCAGCAGCACTCGGACTAGCCACATAGCCAATGAGCAGTTCTTC,CASSTRTSHIANEQFF
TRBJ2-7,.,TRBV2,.,TGTGCCAGCAGTCAGGGCCCAAGCTCCTACGAGCAGTACTTC,CASSQGPSSYEQYF
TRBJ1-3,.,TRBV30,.,TGTGCCTGGAGCGGGACAATGTCCGGCTCTGGAAACACCATATATTTT,CAWSGTMSGSGNTIYF
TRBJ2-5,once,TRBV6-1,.,TGTGCCAGCAATCCGGGACTGCAACTAGAGACCCAGTACTTC,CASNPGLQLETQYF
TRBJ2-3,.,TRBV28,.,TGTGCCATATCAGGGGGGAGCACAGATACGCAGTATTTT,CAISGGSTDTQYF
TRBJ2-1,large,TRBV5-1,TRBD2,TGCGCCAGCAGCGCTACTAGCGGGAGTTTGGGTGAGCAGTTCTTC,CASSATSGSLGEQFF
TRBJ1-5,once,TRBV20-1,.,TGCAGTGAAGACAATCAGCCCCAGCATTTT,CSEDNQPQHF
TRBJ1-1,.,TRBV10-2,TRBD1,TGCGCCACCTCCGGGACAGGCCTGAACACTGAAGCTTTCTTT,CATSGTGLNTEAFF
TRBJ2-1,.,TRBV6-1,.,TGTGCCAGCAAACCGGCGGGATCACGCAATGAGCAGTTCTTC,CASKPAGSRNEQFF
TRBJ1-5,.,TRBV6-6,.,TGTGCCAGCAGTTACGAGGGGCCTTCGGTTGCCCAGCATTTT,CASSYEGPSVAQHF
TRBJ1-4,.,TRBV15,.,TGTGCCACCAGCACCAGAACGGGACACGGTAATGAAAAACTGTTTTTT,CATSTRTGHGNEKLFF
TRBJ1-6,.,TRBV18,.,TGTGCCAGCTCACCACCGGGACGGAGCTCCTATAATTCACCCCTCCACTTT,CASSPPGRSSYNSPLHF
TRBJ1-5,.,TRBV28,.,TGTGCCAGCAGTTCACAGCGGTTTCAGGATAGCAATCAGCCCCAGCATTTT,CASSSQRFQDSNQPQHF
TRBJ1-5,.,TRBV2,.,TGCGCCAGCTCGGACAGACACATCGATAGCAATCAGCCCCAGCATTTT,CASSDRHIDSNQPQHF
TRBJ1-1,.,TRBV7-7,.,TGTGCTAGCAGCTTAGGACAGAACACTGAAGCTTTCTTT,CASSLGQNTEAFF
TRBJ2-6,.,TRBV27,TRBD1,TGTGCCAGCAGTTTATGGGGGACAGGAGAGAGCTCCTCTGGGGCCAACGTCCTGACTTTC,CASSLWGTGESSSGANVLTF
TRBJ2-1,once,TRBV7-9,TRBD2,TGTGCCAGCAGCTTTTGGACTAGCGGGAGTGGTGAGCAGTTCTTC,CASSFWTSGSGEQFF
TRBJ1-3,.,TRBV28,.,TGTGCCAGCAGTGACATTGGGGGGTCTGGAAACACCATATATTTT,CASSDIGGSGNTIYF
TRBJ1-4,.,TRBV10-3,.,TGTGCCATCAGTGATTTCGGCAGATATGGCGAAAAACTGTTTTTT,CAISDFGRYGEKLFF
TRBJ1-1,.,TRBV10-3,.,TGTGCCATCACTCGGGGGGACACCTCGAACACTGAAGCTTTCTTT,CAITRGDTSNTEAFF
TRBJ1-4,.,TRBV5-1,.,TGCGCCAGCAGCCGCGCGGAGCCTAACCGAGAAAAACTGTTTTTT,CASSRAEPNREKLFF
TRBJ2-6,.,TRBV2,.,TGTGCCAGCATAGGCCTTGGGGCCTCTGGGGCCAACGTCCTGACTTTC,CASIGLGASGANVLTF
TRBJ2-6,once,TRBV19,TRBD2,TGTGCCAGTAGTACGGGACGGGAGGCTGGGGCCAACGTCCTGACTTTC,CASSTGREAGANVLTF
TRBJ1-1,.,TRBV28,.,TGTGCCAGCAGCCCTCCGTTTCCGAACACTGAAGCTTTCTTT,CASSPPFPNTEAFF
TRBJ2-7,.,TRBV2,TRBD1,TGTGCCAGCAGTCCGGGACAGGGGCGCGAGCAGTACTTC,CASSPGQGREQYF
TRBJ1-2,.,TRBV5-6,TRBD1,TGTGCCAGCAGGGGCTCTGACAGGGTGAACTATGGCTACACCTTC,CASRGSDRVNYGYTF
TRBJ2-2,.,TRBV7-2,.,TGTGCCAGCAGCCGGACCGGGGGCGGCGGGGAGCTGTTTTTT,CASSRTGGGGELFF
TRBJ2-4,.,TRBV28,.,TGTGCCAGCAACTCAGGGGTCATTCAGTACTTC,CASNSGVIQYF
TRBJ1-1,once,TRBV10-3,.,TGTGCCAGTAGACAGGCGATAGAACGGACTGAAGCTTTCTTT,CASRQAIERTEAFF
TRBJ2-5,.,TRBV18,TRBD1,TGTGCCAGCTCACCAAGTGCTCAGGGGGAAGAGACCCAGTACTTC,CASSPSAQGEETQYF
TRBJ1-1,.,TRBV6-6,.,TGTGCCAGCAGTTCCCCCGGGGCGGTCACTGAAGCTTTCTTT,CASSSPGAVTEAFF
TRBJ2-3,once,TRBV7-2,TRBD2,TGTGCCAGCAGCTTGTTCGGGAGGAAAGGGACAGATACGCAGTATTTT,CASSLFGRKGTDTQYF
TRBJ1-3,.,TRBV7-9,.,TGTGCCAGCAGCGCGGGACCGAACTCTGGAAACACCATATATTTT,CASSAGPNSGNTIYF
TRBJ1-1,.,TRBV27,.,TGTGCCAGCAGTACCTTTAAGCTCTTT,CASSTFKLF
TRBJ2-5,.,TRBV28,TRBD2,TGTGCCACTCGGGAGGGGGGCGCAGGGGAGACCCAGTACTTC,CATREGGAGETQYF